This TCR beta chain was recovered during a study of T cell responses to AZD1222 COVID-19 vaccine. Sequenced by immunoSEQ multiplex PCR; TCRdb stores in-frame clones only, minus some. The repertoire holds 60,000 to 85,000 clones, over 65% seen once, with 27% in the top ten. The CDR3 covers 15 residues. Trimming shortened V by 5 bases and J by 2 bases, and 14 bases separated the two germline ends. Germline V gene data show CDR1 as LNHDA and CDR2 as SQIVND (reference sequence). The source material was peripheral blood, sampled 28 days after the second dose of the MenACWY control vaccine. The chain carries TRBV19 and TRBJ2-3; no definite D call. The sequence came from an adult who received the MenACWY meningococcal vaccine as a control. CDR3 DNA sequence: TGTGCCAGTAGTTCGTATGGCGGTACCACAGATACGCAGTATTTT. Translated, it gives CASSSYGGTTDTQYF.